Listed below are T cell receptor beta chains from one sample, sequenced in a study of blood T cell repertoires in COVID-19. Here immunoSEQ multiplex PCR was the method, and the copy in TCRdb shows in-frame clones only, minus some. The sample consists of around 93,000 clones, roughly 88% of them appearing once. The sample taken for sequencing was peripheral blood. These receptors all stem from a man aged 80 or over with acute or convalescent COVID-19. The CDR3 runs from the conserved cysteine through the conserved F or W. A D gene is named only where the DNA matches it firmly. A clone size is listed for some rows: how often the clone was seen (once, few, many), or a class if it is expanded.

TRBJ1-1	once	TRBV6-5	-	CASRAGYTEAFF	TGTGCCAGCAGGGCGGGGTACACTGAAGCTTTCTTT
TRBJ1-2	-	TRBV6-5	TRBD1	CASSYSISDRGGGYTF	TGTGCCAGCAGTTACTCGATTTCCGACAGGGGGGGTGGCTACACCTTC
TRBJ1-5	-	TRBV6-2/TRBV6-3	-	CASSYSYQPQHF	TGTGCCAGCAGTTACTCCTATCAGCCCCAGCATTTT
TRBJ1-1	-	TRBV6-5	-	CASSHRRNTEAFF	TGTGCCAGCAGTCACAGGCGGAACACTGAAGCTTTCTTT
TRBJ2-7	-	TRBV30	-	CAWAEGTGYEQYF	TGTGCCTGGGCCGAGGGCACCGGGTACGAGCAGTACTTC
TRBJ1-4	once	TRBV30	-	CAWTHGVGEKLFF	TGTGCCTGGACCCACGGGGTCGGTGAAAAACTGTTTTTT
TRBJ2-1	-	TRBV2	-	CASNAMRQSSSYNEQFF	TGTGCCAGCAATGCCATGAGACAGTCAAGCTCCTACAATGAGCAGTTCTTC
TRBJ1-1	-	TRBV6-5	-	CASSYSMATGSTEAFF	TGTGCCAGCAGTTACTCGATGGCTACCGGGAGCACTGAAGCTTTCTTT
TRBJ1-6	once	TRBV6-5	TRBD1	CASSETGASPLHF	TGTGCCAGCAGCGAGACAGGGGCTTCACCCCTCCACTTT
TRBJ2-7	few	TRBV12-3/TRBV12-4	-	CASSLVASEQYF	TGTGCCAGCAGTTTAGTGGCAAGTGAGCAGTACTTC
TRBJ1-1	-	TRBV11-2	TRBD1	CASSPQGGNTEAFF	TGTGCCAGCAGCCCCCAGGGGGGGAACACTGAAGCTTTCTTT
TRBJ2-7	-	TRBV28	TRBD2	CASRPGTSGNEQYF	TGTGCCAGCAGGCCAGGGACTAGCGGGAACGAGCAGTACTTC
TRBJ1-1	once	TRBV24-1	TRBD1	CATMGQGSGEAFF	TGTGCCACCATGGGACAGGGGTCGGGTGAAGCTTTCTTT
TRBJ1-1	-	TRBV18	-	CASSRRQNLNTEAFF	TGTGCCAGCTCACGCAGACAGAACTTGAACACTGAAGCTTTCTTT
TRBJ2-1	few	TRBV21-1	-	CASRIQLAGVSNEQFF	TGTGCCAGCAGGATCCAACTAGCGGGAGTGTCCAATGAGCAGTTCTTC
TRBJ1-2	-	TRBV6-5	TRBD1	CASSPGQAKVYGYTF	TGTGCCAGCAGTCCAGGACAGGCCAAAGTCTATGGCTACACCTTC
TRBJ2-5	-	TRBV4-2	TRBD1	CASSPAPDRGQETQYF	TGTGCCAGCAGCCCAGCCCCGGACAGGGGCCAAGAGACCCAGTACTTC
TRBJ1-2	-	TRBV12-5	TRBD1	CASGLVPPTGNGYTF	TGTGCTAGTGGTTTGGTACCTCCGACAGGGAATGGCTACACCTTC
TRBJ1-6	-	TRBV24-1	TRBD1	CATSDSRTGSDNSPLHF	TGTGCCACCAGTGATTCTCGGACAGGTTCGGATAATTCACCCCTCCACTTT
TRBJ1-2	-	TRBV7-9	-	CASSPPKSGGYTF	TGTGCCAGCAGCCCCCCGAAGTCGGGTGGCTACACCTTC
TRBJ1-5	-	TRBV19	-	CATQRQPHSNQPQHF	TGTGCCACCCAAAGACAGCCTCATAGCAATCAGCCCCAGCATTTT
TRBJ2-3	-	TRBV18	TRBD2	CASSPSAGEGDTQYF	TGTGCCAGCTCACCATCGGCGGGAGAGGGAGATACGCAGTATTTT
TRBJ1-2	-	TRBV7-2	-	CASSLYVVGDLYGYTF	TGTGCCAGCAGCTTATATGTGGTAGGGGATCTCTATGGCTACACCTTC
TRBJ2-5	-	TRBV25-1	TRBD1	CASSDPGTAQETQYF	TGTGCCAGCAGCGATCCCGGGACAGCCCAAGAGACCCAGTACTTC
TRBJ2-7	-	TRBV6-5	-	CASRVTEGSSYEQYF	TGTGCCAGCAGAGTCACAGAGGGCAGCTCCTACGAGCAGTACTTC
TRBJ2-7	once	TRBV6-5	-	CASSYSASAPEQYF	TGTGCCAGCAGTTACTCGGCCAGCGCTCCGGAGCAGTACTTC
TRBJ1-5	few	TRBV3-1/TRBV3-2	-	CASSQGRGSNQPQHF	TGTGCCAGCAGCCAAGGCAGGGGATCTAATCAGCCCCAGCATTTT
TRBJ2-5	-	TRBV7-2	-	CASSLGQVTQYF	TGTGCCAGCAGCTTGGGCCAGGTGACCCAGTACTTC
TRBJ2-5	-	TRBV7-3	TRBD2	CASSSRLAGKETQYF	TGTGCCAGCAGCTCCCGACTAGCGGGAAAAGAGACCCAGTACTTC
TRBJ1-1	-	TRBV9	-	CASSVGVYGPEAFF	TGTGCCAGCAGCGTAGGAGTTTATGGTCCCGAAGCTTTCTTT
TRBJ1-2	-	TRBV6-5	-	CATQLQGYGYTF	TGTGCCACTCAGCTCCAGGGCTATGGCTACACCTTC
TRBJ1-1	-	TRBV6-5	TRBD1	CASSQTDRGTEAFF	TGTGCCAGCAGTCAAACGGACAGGGGCACTGAAGCTTTCTTT
TRBJ1-4	once	TRBV11-2	-	CASSRESLRGEEKLFF	TGTGCCAGCAGCCGCGAGTCACTCAGGGGAGAGGAAAAACTGTTTTTT
TRBJ1-6	-	TRBV18	TRBD1	CASSPTETGNSPLHF	TGTGCCAGCTCACCGACAGAGACAGGGAATTCACCCCTCCACTTT
TRBJ1-4	-	TRBV7-8	TRBD1	CASSLGGTGDEKLFF	TGTGCCAGCAGCTTAGGGGGGACAGGGGACGAAAAACTGTTTTTT
TRBJ2-3	-	TRBV19	TRBD2	CASSSRTSGSTDTQYF	TGTGCCAGTAGTAGCCGGACTAGCGGGAGCACAGATACGCAGTATTTT
TRBJ2-7	-	TRBV6-5	TRBD2	CASSSGTSVYEQYF	TGTGCCAGCAGTAGCGGGACTAGCGTCTACGAGCAGTACTTC
TRBJ2-5	-	TRBV24-1	TRBD2	CATSDPTIAGGPSETQYF	TGTGCCACCAGTGACCCCACTATAGCGGGAGGGCCCTCGGAGACCCAGTACTTC
TRBJ1-4	-	TRBV18	TRBD1	CASSPDRELFF	TGTGCCAGCTCACCGGACAGGGAACTGTTTTTT